These 18 T cell receptor beta chains came from one sample sequenced in a study of blood T cell repertoires in COVID-19 (dated by TCRdb to the early 2020s). The library was prepared using the immunoSEQ multiplex PCR assay. TCRdb's version of the immuneACCESS table is confined to in-frame rearrangements and falls short of the full clone set. An unresolved V gene accounts for under half of the shortfall where checked; the remainder is of unknown origin. This sample has 180,000 or so clones in its table, and 84% of those were observed once. Nearly 15% of the sample lies in the top ten. The sample taken for sequencing was PBMCs or T cells enriched from blood (not recorded which). These TCRs come from a middle-aged man who had recovered from COVID-19.

J is TRBJ1-1 and V is TRBV30; D ambiguous. The germline gives CDR1 GTSNPN, CDR2 SVGIG (reference sequence). V gave up 0 bases and J gave up 0 bases, with 8 bases separating them. The CDR3 length is 14 residues. The CDR3 protein is CAWSVLPLNTEAFF. Here the CDR3 DNA reads TGTGCCTGGAGTGTACTACCCTTGAACACTGAAGCTTTCTTT. Using reference TRBV30 and TRBJ1-1 for the parts outside the CDR3, the full variable domain is SQTIHQWPATLVQPVGSPLSLECTVEGTSNPNLYWYRQAAGRGLQLLFYSVGIGQISSEVPQNLSASRPQDRQFILSSKKLLLSDSGFYLCAWSVLPLNTEAFFGQGTRLTVV.

The chain employs TRBV30 and TRBJ1-2; D uncertain. The CDR3 length is 18 residues. Germline lookup yields CDR1 GTSNPN and CDR2 SVGIG (reference sequence). Trimming pared 4 bases from V and 1 base from J, leaving 25 bases between. The CDR3 sequence is CAWTLSSTPTENNYGYTF. The CDR3 region has the DNA TGTGCCTGGACCCTATCGAGCACCCCAACAGAAAATAACTATGGCTACACCTTC.

Worth noting for this clone: The sample contains more than one DNA sequence encoding this CDR3. The genes are TRBV11-3 and TRBJ1-1; TRBD1 might be the D (5 bases). V shed 1 base and J shed 1 base, with 10 bases lying between them. Germline CDR1 reads SGHNT; CDR2 reads YENEEA. CDR3 length equals 15 residues. The CDR3 loop reads CASSLGGTENTEAFF. The CDR3 nucleotides are TGTGCCAGCAGCTTAGGGGGGACTGAGAACACTGAAGCTTTCTTT.

The rearrangement uses TRBV19 and TRBJ1-1, with D perhaps matching TRBD1 (5 bases). This CDR3 has 13 residues. From germline, CDR1 is LNHDA and CDR2 SQIVND (reference sequence). V lost 6 bases, J lost 6 bases, and 14 bases lay in between. The CDR3 reads CASSLLGLSEAFF. The DNA of the CDR3 is TGTGCCAGTAGCTTACTGGGGCTATCTGAAGCTTTCTTT.

CDR3 DNA sequence: TGTGCCACCAGTGATACGACAGGGGGCTCGCAGCCCCAGCATTTT. It specifies CATSDTTGGSQPQHF. V gene TRBV24-1 combines with J gene TRBJ1-5; 10 positions match TRBD1. Germline V gene lookup returns CDR1 KGHDR and CDR2 SFDVKD. Trimming removed 3 bases from V and 7 bases from J; junction bases left unmatched: 5. The CDR3 is made up of 15 amino acids.

This chain joins TRBV27 and TRBJ1-6; TRBD1 matches at 7 bases. Germline V CDR1 and CDR2: MNHEY, SMNVEV (reference sequence). CDR3 length equals 17 residues. Trimming removed 6 bases from V and 7 bases from J; junction bases left unmatched: 15. The chain's CDR3 is CASRPQAATGRNSPLHF. The CDR3 DNA follows: TGTGCCAGCAGGCCACAAGCCGCGACAGGGAGGAATTCACCCCTCCACTTT.

The DNA of the CDR3 is TGTGCCACCAGTGACTTCGGGGGGCTCAACAATGAGCAGTTCTTC. Translating it yields CATSDFGGLNNEQFF. The V and J genes are TRBV24-1 and TRBJ2-1; tentative D call: TRBD2 (7 bases). CDR3 length: 15 residues. Trimming left V 4 bases short and J 5 bases short, with 14 bases between. The germline CDR1 and CDR2 sequences are KGHDR and SFDVKD.

On this clone itself: Compared with germline, one end of the junction differs, possibly owing to a read error. The chain uses TRBV5-6 and TRBJ2-1, with a tentative D call TRBD2 (7 bases). CDR1 is SGHDT, CDR2 YYEEEE, per germline. This CDR3 region has 12 residues. The DNA of the CDR3 is TGTACCAGCAGGCGGGGGCCGTATGAGCAGTTCTTC. It encodes CTSRRGPYEQFF.

The J gene is TRBJ1-5, the V gene TRBV2; the D gene is possibly TRBD1 (6 bases). CDR1 is SNHLY and CDR2 is FYNNEI in the germline V gene. V was trimmed by 3 bases and J by 3 bases, leaving 9 bases between them. This CDR3 contains 14 residues. The CDR3 nucleotides read TGTGCCAGCAGTGAGAGACAGGTCAATCAGCCCCAGCATTTT. This translates into CASSERQVNQPQHF.

The V and J genes are TRBV5-1 and TRBJ1-4, with D perhaps matching TRBD1 (5 bases). V lost 0 bases, J lost 4 bases, and 19 bases lay in between. CDR1 and CDR2 (germline): SGHRS, YFSETQ. This CDR3 comprises 18 residues. The CDR3 DNA reads TGCGCCAGCAGCTTGGCCGGGGATCCGGGGGGTGATAATGAAAAACTGTTTTTT. Protein product: CASSLAGDPGGDNEKLFF.

The rearrangement uses TRBV28 and TRBJ1-6; D may be TRBD1 (5 bases). V was pared by 3 bases and J by 12 bases, with 6 bases between. Germline CDR1 MDHEN, CDR2 SYDVKM. The CDR3 extends over 11 amino acids. CDR3 sequence reads: CASSFGQPLHF. The CDR3 DNA follows: TGTGCCAGCAGTTTCGGACAACCCCTCCACTTT.

The rearrangement uses TRBV5-4 and TRBJ1-2; possibly TRBD1 for D (6 bases). V shed 4 bases and J shed 8 bases, with 21 bases lying between them. CDR3 size: 15 residues. The germline CDR1 and CDR2 sequences are SGHNT and YYREEE (reference sequence). CDR3 residues: CASSRRDTGQVGYTF. The CDR3 coding sequence is TGTGCCAGCAGCCGCAGGGACACCGGCCAGGTGGGCTACACCTTC.

The CDR3 is CASSRQGPLANNSPLHF. The CDR3, as DNA: TGTGCCAGCAGCCGACAGGGTCCTTTGGCCAATAATTCACCCCTCCACTTT. The chain carries TRBV4-2 and TRBJ1-6; TRBD1 matches at 7 bases. Germline trimming cut 4 bases from V and 5 bases from J; bases unmatched to any gene: 11. Germline assignment: CDR1 LGHNA and CDR2 YNFKEQ. The CDR3 spans 17 residues.

The chain combines TRBV29-1 with TRBJ2-6; D unresolved. The CDR3 consists of 13 residues. The germline V gene encodes CDR1 SQVTM and CDR2 ANQGSEA. V was pared by 3 bases and J by 0 bases, with 3 bases between. The CDR3 DNA sequence: TGCAGCGTTGACGTCTCTGGGGCCAACGTCCTGACTTTC. Translating it yields CSVDVSGANVLTF. Supplemented by reference TRBV29-1 and TRBJ2-6, the full variable domain reads SAVISQKPSRDICQRGTSLTIQCQVDSQVTMMFWYRQQPGQSLTLIATANQGSEATYESGFVIDKFPISRPNLTFSTLTVSNMSPEDSSIYLCSVDVSGANVLTFGAGSRLTVL.

This clone has just a few counts. V and J are TRBV3-1 (or the pseudogene TRBV3-2) and TRBJ1-5, with D possibly matching TRBD1 (5 bases). V was pared by 3 bases and J by 1 base, with 25 bases between. CDR3 length: 20 amino acids. CDR1 is LGHDT and CDR2 is YNNKEL in the germline V gene (reference sequence). The CDR3 coding sequence is TGTGCCAGCAGCCAGTCTGTATATGGACAAACTTATATAAGCAATCAGCCCCAGCATTTT. Residues: CASSQSVYGQTYISNQPQHF.

The chain carries TRBV30 and TRBJ1-6, with D hard to call. The germline V and J ends were trimmed by 4 bases and 7 bases, with 11 bases remaining between them. Looked up from germline, CDR1 is GTSNPN and CDR2 is SVGIG (reference sequence). This CDR3 spans 13 amino acids. CDR3 amino acids: CAWKVTGNSPLHF. The CDR3 region has the DNA TGTGCCTGGAAAGTGACGGGGAATTCACCCCTCCACTTT.

This clone was detected only once. V and J are TRBV5-1 and TRBJ2-4, with 8 bases lining up with TRBD1. Trimming took 4 bases from V and 8 from J; bases not matched to a gene: 2. In germline, CDR1 is SGHRS, CDR2 YFSETQ. The CDR3 extends over 12 amino acids. The CDR3 coding sequence is TGCGCCAGCAGCCCACAGGGGGACATTCAGTACTTC. Protein: CASSPQGDIQYF.

This clone has only a few counts. CDR3 nucleotide sequence: TGCAGTGCTAGTCCTGGGACAACCGTCAACACCGGGGAGCTGTTTTTT. This translates into CSASPGTTVNTGELFF. This chain joins TRBV20-1 and TRBJ2-2; a possible D gene is TRBD1 (6 bases). CDR3 size: 16 residues. Germline loops: CDR1 DFQATT, CDR2 SNEGSKA (reference sequence). V shed 3 bases and J shed 2 bases, with 16 bases lying between them.